This T cell receptor (beta chain) was documented in a study of shared clonotypes between healthy human individuals. About the research overall: Three CD4 naive, three CD4 memory, two CD8 naive and one CD8 memory plate were used per donor. Whole-study results and caveats: Exclusively blood specimens were collected; tissue repertoires likely differ. Naive subsets usually exceeded memory subsets in estimated richness.

Only one count was recorded for this clone. The target antigen is unknown. Evenly divided among several immunoSEQ plates was the genomic DNA of each subset. Clones were sequenced by immunoSEQ multiplex PCR, and TCRdb holds only the in-frame ones, with some missing. The sample includes some 790,000 clones, roughly 72% of them seen just once. The CDR3 sequence is 18 residues long. From germline, CDR1 is MDHEN and CDR2 SYDVKM. J lost 2 bases, V lost 6 bases, and 12 bases had no gene match. The TCR comes from a woman aged 25 to 45 in good health. Sequenced: memory CD4+ T cells sorted from blood. Subset: CD45RA-negative fraction. The chain recombines TRBV28 with TRBJ2-6; 8 positions match TRBD2. This chain's CDR3 is CASSSLGTRETGANVLTF. The CDR3 coding sequence is TGTGCCAGCAGCTCGTTGGGGACTAGGGAAACTGGGGCCAACGTCCTGACTTTC.